This is a list of T cell receptor beta chains from one sample in a study of T cells in Graves' hyperthyroidism and ophthalmopathy. TCRdb redid the calling of the multiplex PCR reads with MiXCR, one entry per CDR3 protein. Altogether some 400,000 distinct CDR3 sequences are present, about 14% being singletons, with the ten largest covering roughly 11%. The sample was blood. All receptors come from an older woman with Graves' hyperthyroidism. CDR3s leave out the opening cysteine and the closing phenylalanine or tryptophan. Clone size appears in some rows only: once, few, many, or a class for an expanded clone.

V gene	J gene	clone size	CDR3 protein
TRBV30	TRBJ1-6	few	AWSDNWTLH
TRBV12-3/TRBV12-4	TRBJ2-2	NA	ASSPGQGGGELF
TRBV2	TRBJ2-7	many	ASSHEGYYEQY
TRBV11-2	TRBJ2-4	many	ASSPPGRNIQY
TRBV28	TRBJ2-6	NA	AGGGGSTGANVLT
TRBV11-2	TRBJ2-1	many	ASSRTRSSYNEQF
TRBV19	TRBJ2-1	NA	ASSGGASGSLNNEQF
TRBV2	TRBJ1-5	many	ASRGITDNQPQH
TRBV12-3/TRBV12-4	TRBJ2-4	many	ASSSTRGLAKNIQY
TRBV7-3	TRBJ1-2	many	ASSPRGGTNYGYT
TRBV4-2	TRBJ2-7	many	ASSQEGGAGRSYEQY
TRBV5-6	TRBJ2-2	few	ASSFYRAGELF
TRBV12-3/TRBV12-4	TRBJ2-7	NA	ASSLTGGHNEQY
TRBV5-1	TRBJ2-3	many	ASSPGLSDTQY
TRBV28	TRBJ2-2	many	ASRLGTGAVTGELF
TRBV27	TRBJ2-5	NA	ASSSMDRSGETQY